The 14 T cell receptor beta chains presented below share a single source sample, sequenced in a study of T cell changes during pregnancy in multiple sclerosis. The protocol was immunoSEQ multiplex PCR, while the TCRdb copy is restricted to in-frame clones and leaves out a portion. The sample consists of around 43,000 clones, about 93% of them appearing once. The material was CD8+ T cells from peripheral blood mononuclear cells, obtained after pregnancy. These receptors all come from a female donor with multiple sclerosis, enrolled in a pregnancy study.

The chain is built from TRBV2 and TRBJ1-2; the D gene is possibly TRBD1 (5 bases). The CDR3 has 14 amino acids. Per the germline V gene, CDR1 is SNHLY and CDR2 is FYNNEI. Trimming removed 3 bases at V and 4 bases at J, with 12 bases between. The CDR3 DNA reads TGTGCCAGCAGTGAGGCGGGGGGTGCCTATGGCTACACCTTC. Encoded protein: CASSEAGGAYGYTF.

This clone was counted a single time. The chain uses TRBV9 and TRBJ1-1; weak D call: TRBD1 (5 bases). There are 13 residues in the CDR3. Germline V gives CDR1 SGDLS, CDR2 YYNGEE. Trimming took 3 bases from V and 4 from J, leaving 10 bases between them. CDR3 loop: CASSAGGGTEAFF. CDR3 bases: TGTGCCAGCAGCGCCGGGGGGGGCACTGAAGCTTTCTTT.

This chain connects TRBV6-1 to TRBJ2-3, with a tentative D call TRBD2 (6 bases). Trimming left V 1 base short and J 0 bases short, with 11 bases between. CDR1 is MNHNS and CDR2 is SASEGT in the germline V gene. CDR3 length: 16 amino acids. The CDR3 coding sequence is TGTGCCAGCAGTGAAGAAAGGGGACTCAGCACAGATACGCAGTATTTT. Translated: CASSEERGLSTDTQYF.

V gene TRBV19 combines with J gene TRBJ2-3; D not certain. The CDR3 totals 12 residues. V lost 5 bases to trimming and J lost 0 bases, with 3 bases between them. Per germline, CDR1 LNHDA and CDR2 SQIVND (reference sequence). CDR3 protein: CASSRSTDTQYF. CDR3 DNA sequence: TGTGCCAGTAGTCGTAGCACAGATACGCAGTATTTT.

The chain couples TRBV7-9 to TRBJ1-5; D perhaps matches TRBD1 (5 bases). The CDR3 sequence is 15 residues long. Germline V gives CDR1 SEHNR, CDR2 FQNEAQ (reference sequence). V lost 11 bases, J lost 2 bases, and 19 bases lay in between. The CDR3 loop is CAGGDGSLGNQPQHF. Written as DNA, the CDR3 is TGTGCCGGAGGGGACGGTAGTTTAGGCAATCAGCCCCAGCATTTT. The full variable domain, completed using reference TRBV7-9 and TRBJ1-5, is DTGVSQNPRHKITKRGQNVTFRCDPISEHNRLYWYRQTLGQGPEFLTYFQNEAQLEKSRLLSDRFSAERPKGSFSTLEIQRTEQGDSAMYLCAGGDGSLGNQPQHFGDGTRLSIL.

The count of this clone is one. This chain joins TRBV6-5 and TRBJ2-3; 9 bases are shared with TRBD2. Germline CDR1 reads MNHEY; CDR2 reads SVGAGI. The V segment lost 2 bases and the J segment 2 bases; nucleotides outside the gene matches: 5. The CDR3 contains 16 residues. The chain's CDR3 is CASSYRAGGNTDTQYF. The CDR3 bases are TGTGCCAGCAGTTACCGGGCGGGGGGGAACACAGATACGCAGTATTTT.

The genes are TRBV30 and TRBJ2-5; D may be TRBD1 (6 bases). The ends were cut back, 1 base at V and 5 bases at J, with 14 bases in the middle. The germline V gene encodes CDR1 GTSNPN and CDR2 SVGIG (reference sequence). The CDR3 contains 14 residues. The CDR3 spells CAWSGGQGTETQYF. CDR3 in DNA: TGTGCCTGGAGTGGGGGGCAGGGGACCGAGACCCAGTACTTC.

This chain joins TRBV7-6 and TRBJ1-1; 10 nucleotides align to TRBD1. Germline V gives CDR1 SGHVS, CDR2 FNYEAQ. The junction had 16 bases not matched to a gene; V was cut back by 5 bases and J by 4 bases. The CDR3 has 18 residues. The CDR3 sequence: CASSADRGPAGGGTEAFF. DNA for the CDR3: TGTGCCAGCAGCGCAGACAGGGGGCCCGCTGGAGGCGGCACTGAAGCTTTCTTT.

The chain is built from TRBV7-9 and TRBJ2-7; TRBD1 aligns across 7 bases. The length of the CDR3 is 14 residues. With V trimmed by 1 base and J by 3 bases, 3 bases remained unmatched. Germline loops: CDR1 SEHNR, CDR2 FQNEAQ (reference sequence). The CDR3 DNA reads as TGTGCCAGCAGCTTAGGGCAGGGGGACTACGAGCAGTACTTC. This encodes CASSLGQGDYEQYF. Supplemented by reference TRBV7-9 and TRBJ2-7, the full variable domain reads DTGVSQNPRHKITKRGQNVTFRCDPISEHNRLYWYRQTLGQGPEFLTYFQNEAQLEKSRLLSDRFSAERPKGSFSTLEIQRTEQGDSAMYLCASSLGQGDYEQYFGPGTRLTVT.

V usage is TRBV18 and J usage is TRBJ1-5; weak D call: TRBD1 (5 bases). Trimming stripped 1 base from V and 6 bases from J, with 10 bases between. Germline V CDR1 and CDR2: KGHSH, LQKENI. CDR3 size: 14 residues. The CDR3 bases are TGTGCCAGCTCACCACGCAGGGAGGTTCAGCCCCAGCATTTT. Encoded protein: CASSPRREVQPQHF.

CDR3 sequence (DNA): TGCGCCAGCGGAGGAGCCTACGAGCAGTACTTC. This sequence encodes CASGGAYEQYF. This chain uses TRBV4-1 with TRBJ2-7; D is perhaps TRBD2 (5 bases). CDR1 and CDR2 (germline): MGHRA, YSYEKL. Trimming took off 8 bases at V and 2 bases at J, with 7 bases between the two ends. This CDR3 spans 11 amino acids.

The chain employs TRBV5-1 and TRBJ1-4, with 7 bases aligning to TRBD1. The CDR3 spans 15 residues. CDR1 SGHRS and CDR2 YFSETQ come from the germline V gene. V dropped 0 bases and J dropped 7; count of bases not matched to a gene: 6. This CDR3 reads CASSLGEGAFEKLFF. CDR3 nucleotides: TGCGCCAGCAGCTTGGGTGAGGGGGCTTTTGAAAAACTGTTTTTT.

This clone was seen a single time. The V gene is TRBV5-5, the J gene TRBJ2-7, with a possible D match to TRBD1 (5 bases). V was trimmed by 2 bases and J by 2 bases, leaving 8 bases between them. The CDR3 contains 13 residues. From germline, CDR1 is SGHKS and CDR2 YYEKEE (reference sequence). CDR3 in DNA: TGTGCCAGCAGCTTCGGACACCCCTACGAGCAGTACTTC. Amino acid sequence: CASSFGHPYEQYF.

The CDR3 sequence: CASSQGQGVDYEQYF. In DNA form, the CDR3 reads TGCGCCAGCAGCCAAGGACAGGGCGTCGATTACGAGCAGTACTTC. This chain links TRBV4-1 with TRBJ2-7, with 7 bases fitting TRBD1. This CDR3 comprises 15 residues. Looked up from germline, CDR1 is MGHRA and CDR2 is YSYEKL. The trim removed 1 base at V and 4 bases at J, leaving 7 bases unmatched.